These T cell receptor beta chains were read from a single sample in a study of cytomegalovirus exposure and HLA in healthy donors. Profiled with immunoSEQ multiplex PCR; TCRdb holds only in-frame clones, not every one. The sample contains more than 150,000 clones, about four fifths of which appear only once. The sample consisted of PBMCs. The source is a young man in good health and CMV-seropositive. Each CDR3 is given with its conserved first and last residue. Fields, in order: D gene, V gene, clone size, J gene, CDR3 protein, CDR3 DNA. D genes are given only for firm matches. Only some rows state a clone size, as once, few, many or a class for expanded clones.

D: NA; V: TRBV5-1; size: NA; J: TRBJ2-3; CDR3: CASSSYMDTQYF; DNA: TGCGCCAGCAGCTCCTATATGGATACGCAGTATTTT
D: NA; V: TRBV7-9; size: NA; J: TRBJ1-5; CDR3: CASSPGSYQPQHF; DNA: TGTGCCAGCAGCCCCGGGTCTTATCAGCCCCAGCATTTT
D: NA; V: TRBV27; size: NA; J: TRBJ2-7; CDR3: CASSLLSAGRDYEQYF; DNA: TGTGCCAGCAGTTTATTAAGCGCCGGCAGGGACTACGAGCAGTACTTC
D: NA; V: TRBV27; size: NA; J: TRBJ1-1; CDR3: CASSFLTEAFF; DNA: TGTGCCAGCAGTTTCCTCACTGAAGCTTTCTTT
D: NA; V: TRBV28; size: NA; J: TRBJ2-7; CDR3: CATRGNPGDEQYF; DNA: TGTGCCACCCGGGGGAATCCGGGGGACGAGCAGTACTTC
D: TRBD1; V: TRBV5-6; size: NA; J: TRBJ1-2; CDR3: CASSEQGARGYTF; DNA: TGTGCCAGCAGCGAACAGGGGGCGCGTGGCTACACCTTC
D: TRBD2; V: TRBV25-1; size: NA; J: TRBJ2-7; CDR3: CASSEWASGRAEQYF; DNA: TGTGCCAGCAGTGAATGGGCTAGCGGGAGGGCCGAGCAGTACTTC
D: NA; V: TRBV7-2; size: once; J: TRBJ1-1; CDR3: CASRHQGVDTEAFF; DNA: TGTGCCAGCAGGCACCAAGGGGTAGACACTGAAGCTTTCTTT
D: NA; V: TRBV7-6; size: NA; J: TRBJ2-7; CDR3: CASSGQSLGYEQYF; DNA: TGTGCCAGCTCAGGGCAGAGCCTAGGCTACGAGCAGTACTTC
D: TRBD2; V: TRBV5-1; size: NA; J: TRBJ2-2; CDR3: CASSLQLAGGTGELFF; DNA: TGCGCCAGCAGCTTGCAACTAGCGGGAGGGACCGGGGAGCTGTTTTTT
D: TRBD1; V: TRBV28; size: NA; J: TRBJ2-3; CDR3: CASRPDRGADTQYF; DNA: TGTGCCAGCAGGCCCGACAGGGGCGCAGATACGCAGTATTTT
D: NA; V: TRBV28; size: NA; J: TRBJ2-4; CDR3: CASSRPRVAKNIQYF; DNA: TGTGCCAGCAGTAGGCCCCGGGTAGCCAAAAACATTCAGTACTTC
D: NA; V: TRBV5-6; size: NA; J: TRBJ2-5; CDR3: CASSLPGESETQYF; DNA: TGTGCCAGCAGCTTGCCAGGGGAGTCAGAGACCCAGTACTTC
D: NA; V: TRBV5-1; size: NA; J: TRBJ2-2; CDR3: CASSPTAPNTGELFF; DNA: TGCGCCAGCAGCCCGACAGCCCCTAACACCGGGGAGCTGTTTTTT
D: NA; V: TRBV6-6; size: NA; J: TRBJ2-5; CDR3: CASSRLDGETQYF; DNA: TGTGCCAGCAGCCGACTAGACGGGGAGACCCAGTACTTC
D: TRBD2; V: TRBV11-3; size: NA; J: TRBJ2-1; CDR3: CASSSWTSGRREQFF; DNA: TGTGCCAGCAGCTCGTGGACTAGCGGGAGAAGGGAGCAGTTCTTC
D: TRBD2; V: TRBV5-1; size: NA; J: TRBJ2-3; CDR3: CASSLDGSGPPTDTQYF; DNA: TGCGCCAGCAGCTTGGATGGTAGCGGGCCCCCCACAGATACGCAGTATTTT
D: TRBD2; V: TRBV11-2; size: NA; J: TRBJ2-1; CDR3: CASSLGTSGPRNEQFF; DNA: TGTGCCAGCAGCTTAGGGACTAGCGGACCCCGGAATGAGCAGTTCTTC